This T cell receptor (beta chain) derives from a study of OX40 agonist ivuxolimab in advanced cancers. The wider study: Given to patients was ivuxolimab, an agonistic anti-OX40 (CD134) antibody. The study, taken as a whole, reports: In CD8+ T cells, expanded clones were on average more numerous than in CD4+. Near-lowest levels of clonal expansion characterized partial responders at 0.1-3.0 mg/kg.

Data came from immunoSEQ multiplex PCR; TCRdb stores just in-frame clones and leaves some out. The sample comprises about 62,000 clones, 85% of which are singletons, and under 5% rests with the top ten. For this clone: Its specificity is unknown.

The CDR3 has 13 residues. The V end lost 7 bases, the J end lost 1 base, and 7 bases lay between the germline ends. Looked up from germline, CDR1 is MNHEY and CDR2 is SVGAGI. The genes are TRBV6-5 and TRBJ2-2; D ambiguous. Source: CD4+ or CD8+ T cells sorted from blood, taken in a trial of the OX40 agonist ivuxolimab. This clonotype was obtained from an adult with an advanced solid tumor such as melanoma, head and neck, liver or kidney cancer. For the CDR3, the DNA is TGTGCCAGCAAGACGGGGAACACCGGGGAGCTGTTTTTT. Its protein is CASKTGNTGELFF.